This TCR beta chain came from a study of T-cell memory formation after mild COVID-19. CDR3 length equals 16 residues. V was clipped by 8 bases and J by 4 bases; unmatched bases: 15. The germline V gene has CDR1 SEHNR and CDR2 FQNEAQ (reference sequence). Overall study findings and caveats: Clones that got smaller from day 15 to 85 had even CD4/CD8, while clones growing later tipped toward CD4+.

Details on this clonotype: Its antigen remains unknown.

TCRdb analysed the 5' RACE reads with MiXCR anew, one entry per CDR3 protein. The table shows about 140,000 distinct CDR3 sequences, with 6% to 7% occurring only once. The source of this sequence is an adult woman who had mild COVID-19 (a few samples of this study predate the infection). Cell type and time point are not known. The chain recombines TRBV7-9 with TRBJ2-5, with 8 bases lining up with TRBD1. Sequencing was carried out using PBMCs or a T cell subset sorted from them (not recorded which). DNA for the CDR3: TGTGCCAGCGTGGTTGGACAGGGTACTGGCGGAGAGACCCAGTACTTC. Protein: CASVVGQGTGGETQYF. Full variable domain (remainder filled in from reference TRBV7-9 and TRBJ2-5): DTGVSQNPRHKITKRGQNVTFRCDPISEHNRLYWYRQTLGQGPEFLTYFQNEAQLEKSRLLSDRFSAERPKGSFSTLEIQRTEQGDSAMYLCASVVGQGTGGETQYFGPGTRLLVL.